The T cell receptor (beta chain) under discussion was sequenced for a study of blood T cell repertoires in COVID-19. The assay was immunoSEQ multiplex PCR, and TCRdb's table has in-frame clones only and misses some. This sample has under 200,000 clones, with approximately 86% found just once. J lost 8 bases, V lost 1 base, and 2 bases had no gene match. The CDR3 runs to 13 residues. Input material: PBMCs or T cells enriched from blood (not recorded which). This clonotype was sampled from a woman aged 55-70 years with acute COVID-19. V usage is TRBV12-3 or TRBV12-4 and J usage is TRBJ1-2, with 9 bases that match TRBD1. CDR3 in amino acids: CASSLVTGGGYTF. Here the CDR3 DNA reads TGTGCCAGCAGTTTAGTTACAGGGGGCGGCTACACCTTC.